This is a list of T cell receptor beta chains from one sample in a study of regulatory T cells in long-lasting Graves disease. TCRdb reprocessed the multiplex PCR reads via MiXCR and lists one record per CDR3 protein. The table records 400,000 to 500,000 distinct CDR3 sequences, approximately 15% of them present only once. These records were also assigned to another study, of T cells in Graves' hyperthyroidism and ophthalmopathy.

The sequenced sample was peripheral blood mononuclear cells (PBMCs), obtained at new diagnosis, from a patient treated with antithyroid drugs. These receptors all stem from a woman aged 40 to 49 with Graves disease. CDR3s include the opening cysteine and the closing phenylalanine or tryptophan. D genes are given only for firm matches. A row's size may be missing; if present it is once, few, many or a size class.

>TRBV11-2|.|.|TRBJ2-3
CASSPPGRGGDTQYF
TGTGCCAGCAGCCCCCCCGGCAGGGGGGGAGATACGCAGTATTTT
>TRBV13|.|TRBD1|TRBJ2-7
CASSSPGQGHEQYF
TGTGCCAGCAGCTCCCCGGGACAGGGACACGAGCAGTACTTC
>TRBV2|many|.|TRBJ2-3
CASSEERDTQYF
TGTGCCAGCAGTGAGGAACGGGATACGCAGTATTTT
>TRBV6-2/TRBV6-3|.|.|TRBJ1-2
CASSYSRGNYGYTF
TGTGCCAGCAGTTACTCCCGGGGGAACTATGGCTACACCTTC
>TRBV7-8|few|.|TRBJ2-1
CASSPPRGEQFF
TGTGCCAGCAGCCCACCCCGTGGTGAGCAGTTCTTC
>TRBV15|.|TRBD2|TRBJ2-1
CATSRDWVAGGRNEQFF
TGTGCCACCAGCAGAGATTGGGTAGCGGGAGGGCGGAATGAGCAGTTCTTC
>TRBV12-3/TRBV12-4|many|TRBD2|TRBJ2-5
CASSFDAGVQETRYF
TGTGCCAGCAGTTTCGATGCGGGAGTCCAAGAGACCCGGTACTTC
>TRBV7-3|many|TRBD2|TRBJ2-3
CASSRGLAGRTDTQYF
TGTGCCAGCAGCAGGGGACTAGCGGGACGCACAGATACGCAGTATTTT
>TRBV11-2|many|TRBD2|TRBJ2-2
CASSFLAGGLDTGELFF
TGTGCCAGCAGCTTTCTAGCGGGAGGGCTGGACACCGGGGAGCTGTTTTTT
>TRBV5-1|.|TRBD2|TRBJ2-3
CASSLISGEYPDTQYF
TGCGCCAGCAGCTTAATTAGCGGGGAGTATCCAGATACGCAGTATTTT
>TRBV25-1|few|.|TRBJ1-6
CASSELLGESSPLHF
TGTGCCAGCAGTGAATTACTAGGGGAGTCTTCACCCCTCCACTTT
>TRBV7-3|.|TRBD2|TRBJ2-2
CASSLTPPSGRTGELFF
TGTGCCAGCAGCTTAACCCCCCCTAGCGGGCGCACCGGGGAGCTGTTTTTT